Following are 13 T cell receptor beta chains from one sample sequenced in a study of blood T cell repertoires in COVID-19 (dated by TCRdb to about 2020). Preparation of the library involved the immunoSEQ multiplex PCR assay. Here the immuneACCESS table is served through TCRdb, limited to in-frame sequences with V and J called. Missing clones are a known gap in these copies; in checked studies unresolved V genes cover under half, and the rest lacks a known reason. The table for this sample lists 330,000 or so clones; about 91% of them were counted only once. Of the sample, roughly 9.9% is held by the ten largest clones. Sequencing used peripheral blood. The receptors were gathered from a man aged 25-40 years with COVID-19, enrolled during active disease.

This clone appeared a single time. The gene calls are TRBV7-3 and TRBJ1-3; 10 bases map to TRBD1. The CDR3 spans 17 residues. In germline, CDR1 is SGHTA, CDR2 FQGTGA. Trimming removed 5 bases from V and 4 bases from J; junction bases left unmatched: 11. The CDR3 DNA follows: TGTGCCAGCAGCCAAATGCCCGGGACAGGGGTCGGAAACACCATATATTTT. The encoded protein is CASSQMPGTGVGNTIYF.

The V gene is TRBV5-4, the J gene TRBJ2-1; 8 nucleotides line up with TRBD1. Losses at the gene ends were 0 bases for V and 4 bases for J; bases not matched to a gene: 6. CDR1 is SGHNT and CDR2 is YYREEE in the germline V gene (reference sequence). The CDR3 extends over 16 amino acids. The CDR3 region is CASSLGGQAPYNEQFF. The CDR3 DNA reads TGTGCCAGCAGCTTGGGGGGACAGGCTCCTTACAATGAGCAGTTCTTC.

The chain uses TRBV2 and TRBJ1-2; D not resolved. This CDR3 has 15 amino acids. V lost 5 bases, J lost 4 bases, and 17 bases lay in between. Germline CDR1 and CDR2: SNHLY and FYNNEI. The CDR3 DNA is TGTGCCAGCAGTACCCGGGCCGCGGGCCTCTATGGCTACACCTTC. This translates into CASSTRAAGLYGYTF.

The V call is TRBV4-2, the J call TRBJ2-5, with TRBD2 identical over 14 bases. J lost 5 bases, V lost 2 bases, and 7 bases had no gene match. CDR3 length equals 17 residues. Germline values: CDR1 LGHNA, CDR2 YNFKEQ. CDR3: CASSQPGLAGGRETQYF. The CDR3 bases are TGTGCCAGCAGCCAACCCGGACTAGCGGGGGGTCGGGAGACCCAGTACTTC.

This sequence joins TRBV24-1 and TRBJ2-1; the match to TRBD1 covers 9 bases. The CDR3 runs to 19 residues. The V gene's germline CDR1 is KGHDR and CDR2 SFDVKD. Losses at the gene ends were 5 bases for V and 4 bases for J; bases not matched to a gene: 17. The CDR3 protein is CATSALPGQGNFGYNEQFF. The CDR3 coding sequence is TGTGCCACCAGTGCTCTCCCGGGACAGGGCAATTTTGGTTACAATGAGCAGTTCTTC.

V gene TRBV19 combines with J gene TRBJ2-7, with TRBD1 as a possible D gene (6 bases). CDR3 length: 17 amino acids. The V gene's germline CDR1 is LNHDA and CDR2 SQIVND (reference sequence). Between the trimmed V and J ends, which lost 3 bases and 6 bases, there was a span of 24 bases. CDR3 region: CASSILRSGQPLSEQYF. DNA for the CDR3: TGTGCCAGTAGTATTCTTAGGTCCGGACAGCCGCTAAGCGAGCAGTACTTC.

The CDR3 DNA follows: TGTGCCAGCAGCCACGGACAGAGTGTCTATAATTCACCCCTCCACTTT. This translates into CASSHGQSVYNSPLHF. J is TRBJ1-6 and V is TRBV14, with TRBD1 as a possible D gene (6 bases). The length of the CDR3 is 16 residues. Trimming stripped 3 bases from V and 3 bases from J, with 12 bases between. The V gene's germline CDR1 is SGHDN and CDR2 FVKESK.

This clone was counted only a few times. The chain recombines TRBV6-5 with TRBJ2-7, with D possibly matching TRBD1 (6 bases). Germline CDR1 reads MNHEY; CDR2 reads SVGAGI. This CDR3 is built from 14 residues. The V gene lost 7 bases and the J gene lost 2 bases, with 15 bases spanning the gap. The CDR3 spells CASTPQGPAYEQYF. Written as DNA, the CDR3 is TGTGCCAGCACCCCCCAGGGGCCAGCCTACGAGCAGTACTTC.

With regard to this clone: Other DNA sequences in this sample translate to the same CDR3. This chain links TRBV28 with TRBJ2-1, with 12 positions matching TRBD2. This CDR3 spans 15 amino acids. Unmatched junction bases numbered 3, after V lost 5 bases and J lost 4 bases. Germline assignment: CDR1 MDHEN and CDR2 SYDVKM. The CDR3 coding sequence is TGTGCCAGCAGTCTAGCGGGAGGGCCGTACAATGAGCAGTTCTTC. The encoded protein is CASSLAGGPYNEQFF.

This clone was observed a few times. This chain links TRBV7-9 with TRBJ1-2; D is unresolved. Germline CDR1 is SEHNR and CDR2 is FQNEAQ (reference sequence). V lost 1 base and J lost 4, with 7 bases in between. This CDR3 contains 13 residues. In DNA form, the CDR3 reads TGTGCCAGCAGCTTAGTGGCGGGCTATGGCTACACCTTC. This gives the protein CASSLVAGYGYTF. The entire variable domain, with the rest obtained from reference TRBV7-9 and TRBJ1-2, is as follows: DTGVSQNPRHKITKRGQNVTFRCDPISEHNRLYWYRQTLGQGPEFLTYFQNEAQLEKSRLLSDRFSAERPKGSFSTLEIQRTEQGDSAMYLCASSLVAGYGYTFGSGTRLTVV.

The chain is built from TRBV7-2 and TRBJ1-1, with a tentative D call TRBD1 (6 bases). CDR3 length: 16 residues. The germline V gene has CDR1 SGHTA and CDR2 FQGNSA. The germline V and J ends were trimmed by 5 bases and 0 bases, with 16 bases remaining between them. DNA for the CDR3: TGTGCCAGCAGCCCCCTCAGGGGCCAGTTGAACACTGAAGCTTTCTTT. It yields the protein CASSPLRGQLNTEAFF. Complete variable domain (other parts from reference TRBV7-2 and TRBJ1-1): GAGVSQSPSNKVTEKGKDVELRCDPISGHTALYWYRQSLGQGLEFLIYFQGNSAPDKSGLPSDRFSAERTGGSVSTLTIQRTQQEDSAVYLCASSPLRGQLNTEAFFGQGTRLTVV.

The rearrangement links TRBV18 to TRBJ1-3; D not resolved. The CDR3 length is 19 residues. V was trimmed by 3 bases and J by 1 base, leaving 22 bases between them. CDR1 is KGHSH, CDR2 LQKENI, per germline. This CDR3 reads CASSPRSFGVGESGNTIYF. Here the CDR3 DNA reads TGTGCCAGCTCACCCCGAAGTTTCGGGGTTGGGGAATCTGGAAACACCATATATTTT.

This sequence joins TRBV11-3 and TRBJ2-5; TRBD1 matches 8 bases. J was trimmed by 5 bases and V by 5 bases; bases with no gene match: 4. Germline V CDR1 and CDR2: SGHNT, YENEEA. CDR3 size: 13 residues. DNA of the CDR3: TGTGCCAGCAGCCCGGACAGGGCGGAGACCCAGTACTTC. The encoded protein is CASSPDRAETQYF.